Each of the 6 T cell receptor beta chains below was sequenced from the same sample in a study of control samples from healthy donors and cancer patients. Only in-frame clones appear in the TCRdb table, and some are missing; sequencing was by immunoSEQ multiplex PCR. The sample records 110,000 to 150,000 clones, around 90% being singletons. Sequencing used blood. These TCRs come from a man younger than 45 in good health.

This clone was seen just once. The rearrangement joins TRBV18 to TRBJ2-1, with a possible D match to TRBD1 (6 bases). Trimming took off 3 bases at V and 7 bases at J, with 19 bases between the two ends. CDR3 length: 16 residues. The germline gives CDR1 KGHSH, CDR2 LQKENI. CDR3 protein: CASSPPQGASHNEQFF. For the CDR3, the DNA is TGTGCCAGCTCACCGCCACAGGGAGCATCCCATAATGAGCAGTTCTTC.

The rearrangement links TRBV6-2 or TRBV6-3 to TRBJ1-5; the D gene is possibly TRBD1 (6 bases). CDR1 MNHEY and CDR2 SVGEGT come from the germline V gene. The CDR3 is 17 residues long. V lost 0 bases, J lost 7 bases, and 19 bases lay in between. Written as DNA, the CDR3 is TGTGCCAGCAGTTACTCGATCCAGGGGCCCCTGGGGCAGCCCCAGCATTTT. Translating gives CASSYSIQGPLGQPQHF.

In this sample, this clone turned up once. This chain connects TRBV6-2 or TRBV6-3 to TRBJ2-6, with TRBD1 as a possible D gene (5 bases). Germline V gene data show CDR1 as MNHEY and CDR2 as SVGEGT. Trimming shortened V by 0 bases and J by 1 base, and 13 bases separated the two germline ends. CDR3 length equals 18 residues. The CDR3 sequence: CASSYSPGSRSGANVLTF. For the CDR3, the DNA is TGTGCCAGCAGTTACTCTCCAGGGTCGAGATCTGGGGCCAACGTCCTGACTTTC.

V and J are TRBV6-4 and TRBJ2-3; the D call may be TRBD1 or TRBD2 (5 bases each). CDR3 size: 13 residues. With 5 bases removed from V and 6 bases from J, the gap between germline ends came to 12 bases. Germline CDR1 MRHNA, CDR2 SNTAGT. The CDR3 here is CASSSGPSDTQYF. The DNA of the CDR3 is TGTGCCAGCAGTTCGGGACCGTCCGATACGCAGTATTTT.

The chain carries TRBV13 and TRBJ2-2; D is ambiguous. Germline V lookup: CDR1 PRHDT, CDR2 FYEKMQ (reference sequence). The CDR3 sequence is 13 residues long. Trimming stripped 5 bases from V and 6 bases from J, with 10 bases between. This CDR3 reads CASSPPWAGELFF. For the CDR3, the DNA is TGTGCCAGCAGCCCACCCTGGGCCGGGGAGCTGTTTTTT. Drawing the rest from reference TRBV13 and TRBJ2-2, the complete variable domain is AAGVIQSPRHLIKEKRETATLKCYPIPRHDTVYWYQQGPGQDPQFLISFYEKMQSDKGSIPDRFSAQQFSDYHSELNMSSLELGDSALYFCASSPPWAGELFFGEGSRLTVL.

J is TRBJ2-7 and V is TRBV6-5, with TRBD2 as a possible D gene (6 bases). The CDR3 is made up of 13 amino acids. Germline CDR1 is MNHEY and CDR2 is SVGAGI. The ends were cut back, 9 bases at V and 5 bases at J, with 17 bases in the middle. CDR3 sequence (DNA): TGTGCCAGGCAGAGACTAGTGTCCCACGAGCAGTACTTC. Its translation: CARQRLVSHEQYF.